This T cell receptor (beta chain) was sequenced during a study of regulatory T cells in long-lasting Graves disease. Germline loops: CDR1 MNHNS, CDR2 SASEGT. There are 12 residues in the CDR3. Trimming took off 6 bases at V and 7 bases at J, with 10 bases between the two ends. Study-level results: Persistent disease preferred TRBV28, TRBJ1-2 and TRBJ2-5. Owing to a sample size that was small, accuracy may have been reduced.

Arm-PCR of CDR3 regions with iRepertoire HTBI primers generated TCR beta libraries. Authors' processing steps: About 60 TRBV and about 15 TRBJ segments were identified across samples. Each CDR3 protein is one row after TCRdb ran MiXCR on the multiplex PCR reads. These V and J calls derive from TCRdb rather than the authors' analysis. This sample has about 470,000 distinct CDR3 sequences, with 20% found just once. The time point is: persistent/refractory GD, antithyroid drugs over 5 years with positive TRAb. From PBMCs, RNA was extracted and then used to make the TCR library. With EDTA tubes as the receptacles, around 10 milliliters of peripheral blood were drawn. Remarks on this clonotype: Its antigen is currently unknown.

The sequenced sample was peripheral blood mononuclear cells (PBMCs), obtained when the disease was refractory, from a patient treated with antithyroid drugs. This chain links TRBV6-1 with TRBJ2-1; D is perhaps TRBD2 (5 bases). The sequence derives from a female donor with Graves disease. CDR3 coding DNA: TGTGCCAGCAGAGAGAGCGGTAATGAGCAGTTCTTC. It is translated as CASRESGNEQFF.